This entry lists 8 T cell receptor beta chains sequenced from one sample in a study of blood T cell repertoires in COVID-19. The protocol was immunoSEQ multiplex PCR, while the TCRdb copy is restricted to in-frame clones and leaves out a portion. The sample shows some 200,000 clones, roughly 86% of them seen only once. The specimen sequenced was peripheral blood. These receptors all stem from a woman aged 40 to 50 with acute or convalescent COVID-19.

In DNA, the CDR3 is TGCAGCGTTGGACAGGGGGCGACCGTGCAGTACTTC. Translated, it gives CSVGQGATVQYF. The chain carries TRBV29-1 and TRBJ2-7; TRBD1 aligns across 10 bases. V lost 4 bases, J lost 9 bases, and 6 bases stayed unmatched. The CDR3 extends over 12 amino acids. In germline, CDR1 is SQVTM, CDR2 ANQGSEA.

V gene TRBV3-1 (or the pseudogene TRBV3-2) combines with J gene TRBJ2-2; 7 nucleotides match TRBD1. This CDR3 comprises 14 residues. Germline trimming cut 4 bases from V and 7 bases from J; bases unmatched to any gene: 6. CDR1 is LGHDT and CDR2 is YNNKEL in the germline V gene (reference sequence). CDR3 bases: TGTGCCAGCAGCCCGGCGACAGGGATCGGGGAGCTGTTTTTT. Translating gives CASSPATGIGELFF.

V is TRBV30 and J is TRBJ1-4; 8 nucleotides line up with TRBD1. From germline, CDR1 is GTSNPN and CDR2 SVGIG (reference sequence). V lost 2 bases and J lost 5; bases outside the gene matches: 7. The CDR3 sequence is 15 residues long. Here the CDR3 DNA reads TGTGCCTGGAGTACGAACCGGGACAGGAATGAAAAACTGTTTTTT. Protein product: CAWSTNRDRNEKLFF.

The chain is built from TRBV30 and TRBJ2-5; D might be TRBD1 (5 bases). V was trimmed by 3 bases and J by 0 bases, leaving 5 bases between them. Germline V gene lookup returns CDR1 GTSNPN and CDR2 SVGIG (reference sequence). The CDR3 has 12 residues. Here the CDR3 reads CAWRDNQETQYF. The CDR3 DNA reads TGTGCCTGGAGGGACAACCAAGAGACCCAGTACTTC.

This sequence joins TRBV6-5 and TRBJ1-2; 9 positions match TRBD1. The CDR3 extends over 15 amino acids. The V gene's germline CDR1 is MNHEY and CDR2 SVGAGI. V was clipped by 2 bases and J by 7 bases; unmatched bases: 8. The CDR3 here is CASSYPPGQGAGYTF. CDR3 bases: TGTGCCAGCAGTTACCCGCCGGGACAGGGAGCTGGCTACACCTTC.

The CDR3 loop reads CASTGQSNPRDTGELFF. CDR3 bases: TGTGCCAGTACGGGACAGTCCAACCCAAGAGACACCGGGGAGCTGTTTTTT. This chain uses TRBV25-1 with TRBJ2-2; the match to TRBD1 covers 7 bases. This CDR3 has 17 residues. J gave up 3 bases and V 9 bases, and 16 bases lay outside the gene matches. The germline V gene has CDR1 MGHDK and CDR2 SYGVNS. The entire variable domain, with the rest obtained from reference TRBV25-1 and TRBJ2-2, is as follows: EADIYQTPRYLVIGTGKKITLECSQTMGHDKMYWYQQDPGMELHLIHYSYGVNSTEKGDLSSESTVSRIRTEHFPLTLESARPSHTSQYLCASTGQSNPRDTGELFFGEGSRLTVL.

The rearrangement joins TRBV5-1 to TRBJ1-2; TRBD1 agrees at 7 bases. Trimming at V came to 4 bases and at J to 4 bases, leaving 10 bases not matched to a gene. Per germline, CDR1 SGHRS and CDR2 YFSETQ. The CDR3 extends over 15 amino acids. Written as DNA, the CDR3 is TGCGCCAGCAGCCCGGGGGACAGCCCAGGCTATGGCTACACCTTC. This gives the protein CASSPGDSPGYGYTF.

The J gene is TRBJ1-3, the V gene TRBV11-1, with TRBD1 as a possible D gene (5 bases). V dropped 5 bases and J dropped 0 bases, with 11 bases sitting between them. CDR3 length: 15 residues. Per germline, CDR1 SGHAT and CDR2 FQDESV (reference sequence). CDR3 coding DNA: TGTGCCAGCAGCCTACAGGTGTTCTCTGGAAACACCATATATTTT. Amino acids: CASSLQVFSGNTIYF. Combining the CDR3 with reference TRBV11-1 and TRBJ1-3 gives the whole variable domain EAEVAQSPRYKITEKSQAVAFWCDPISGHATLYWYRQILGQGPELLVQFQDESVVDDSQLPKDRFSAERLKGVDSTLKIQPAELGDSAMYLCASSLQVFSGNTIYFGEGSWLTVV.